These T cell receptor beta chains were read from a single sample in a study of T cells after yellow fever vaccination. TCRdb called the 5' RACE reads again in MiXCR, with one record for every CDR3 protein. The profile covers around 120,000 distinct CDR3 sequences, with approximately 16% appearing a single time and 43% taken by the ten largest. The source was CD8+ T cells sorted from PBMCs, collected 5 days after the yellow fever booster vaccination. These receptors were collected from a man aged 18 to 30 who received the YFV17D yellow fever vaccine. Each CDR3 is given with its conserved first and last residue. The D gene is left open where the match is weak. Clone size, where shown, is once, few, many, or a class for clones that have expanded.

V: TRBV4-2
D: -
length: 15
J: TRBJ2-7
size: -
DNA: TGTGCCAGCAGCCAAGATTGGGGCCGATCCTACGAGCAGTACTTC
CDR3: CASSQDWGRSYEQYF

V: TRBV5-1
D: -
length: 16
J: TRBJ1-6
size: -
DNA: TGCGCCAGCAGTCGGGACGCCAACTCCTATAATTCACCCCTCCACTTT
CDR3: CASSRDANSYNSPLHF

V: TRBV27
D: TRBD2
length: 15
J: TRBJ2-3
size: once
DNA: TGTGCCAGCAAATATAGCGGGGGATACACAGATACGCAGTATTTT
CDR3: CASKYSGGYTDTQYF

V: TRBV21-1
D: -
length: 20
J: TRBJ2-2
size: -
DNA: TGTGCCAGCAGCAAACGGGGGGAGGACAGGGGGCTCAGAAACACCGGGGAGCTGTTTTTT
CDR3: CASSKRGEDRGLRNTGELFF

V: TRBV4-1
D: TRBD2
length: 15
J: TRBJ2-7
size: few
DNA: TGCGCCAGCAGCCGCGGGGGGGACAAGGTCTACGAGCAGTACTTC
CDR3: CASSRGGDKVYEQYF

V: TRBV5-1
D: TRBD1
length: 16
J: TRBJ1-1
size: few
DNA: TGCGCCAGCCCCCGGAGGGACAGGGGATATTACACTGAAGCTTTCTTT
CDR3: CASPRRDRGYYTEAFF

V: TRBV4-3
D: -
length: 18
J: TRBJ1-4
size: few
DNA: TGCGCCAGCAGCCAAGATAAGCCTCTGCGGAGAGAGGATGAAAAACTGTTTTTT
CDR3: CASSQDKPLRREDEKLFF

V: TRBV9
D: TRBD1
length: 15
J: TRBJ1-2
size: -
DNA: TGTGCCAGCAGCGTGGGGACAGGTGAAGTTTTTGGCTACACCTTC
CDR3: CASSVGTGEVFGYTF

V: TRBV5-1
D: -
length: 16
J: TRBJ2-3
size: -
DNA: TGCGCCAGCAGCATGGTGGGGGGGCCGGGTACAGATACGCAGTATTTT
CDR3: CASSMVGGPGTDTQYF

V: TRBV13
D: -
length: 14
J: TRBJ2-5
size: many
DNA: TGTGCCAGCAGTCAGAACTTAGCAGTCGAGACCCAGTACTTC
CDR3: CASSQNLAVETQYF

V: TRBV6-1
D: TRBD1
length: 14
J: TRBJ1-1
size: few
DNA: TGTGCCATCGTCCCGGTGCACAGGGGATTTGAAGCTTTCTTT
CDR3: CAIVPVHRGFEAFF

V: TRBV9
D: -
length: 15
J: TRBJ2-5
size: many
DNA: TGTGCCAGCAGCCTCAGAGGTAGCGTGGTGGAGACCCAGTACTTC
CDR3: CASSLRGSVVETQYF

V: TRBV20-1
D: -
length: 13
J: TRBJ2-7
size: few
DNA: TGCAGTGCTAGAGTTTGGGGGAACTACGAGCAGTACTTC
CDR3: CSARVWGNYEQYF

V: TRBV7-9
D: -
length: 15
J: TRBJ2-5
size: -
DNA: TGTGCCAGCAGCGCGCTCCAGGGGCGGTTGGAGGCCCAGTACTTC
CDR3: CASSALQGRLEAQYF

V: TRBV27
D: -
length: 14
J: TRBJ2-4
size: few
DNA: TGTGCCAGCAGTTTAGGGGGGCCCAAAAACATTCAGTACTTC
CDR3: CASSLGGPKNIQYF

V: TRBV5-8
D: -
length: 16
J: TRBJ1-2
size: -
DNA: TGTGCCAGCAGCTTGGGAAGCGGAGAGGGGGTTGGTGGCTACACCTTC
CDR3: CASSLGSGEGVGGYTF

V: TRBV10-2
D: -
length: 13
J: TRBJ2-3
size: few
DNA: TGCGCCAGCTCCAAATTTAGCACAGATACGCAGTATTTT
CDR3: CASSKFSTDTQYF

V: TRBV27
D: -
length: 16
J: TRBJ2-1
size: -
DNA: TGTGCCAGCAGTCCATCCCGGGACGCAAGCCCGCATGAGCAGTTCTTC
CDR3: CASSPSRDASPHEQFF

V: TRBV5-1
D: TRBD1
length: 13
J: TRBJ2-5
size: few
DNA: TGCGCCAGCCTGGGACAGAACCAAGAGACCCAGTACTTC
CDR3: CASLGQNQETQYF

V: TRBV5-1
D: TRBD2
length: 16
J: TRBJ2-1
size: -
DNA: TGCGCCAGCAGCTCGCCTAGCGGGGGGGCCGACAATGAGCAGTTCTTC
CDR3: CASSSPSGGADNEQFF

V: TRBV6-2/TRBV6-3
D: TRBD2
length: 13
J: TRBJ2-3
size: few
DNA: TGTGCCAGCAGAGGGACTAGCTGGAATACGCAGTATTTT
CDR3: CASRGTSWNTQYF

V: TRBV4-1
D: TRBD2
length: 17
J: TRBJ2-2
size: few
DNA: TGCGCCAGCAGCCACTACATACTAGCGGGGGGGCTAGGGGAGCTGTTTTTT
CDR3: CASSHYILAGGLGELFF

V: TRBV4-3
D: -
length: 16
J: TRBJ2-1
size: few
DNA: TGCGCCAGCAGCCAAGAAGGTGGGGGGCCCTTCAATGAGCAGTTCTTC
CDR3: CASSQEGGGPFNEQFF

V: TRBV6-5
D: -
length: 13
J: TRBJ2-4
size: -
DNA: TGTGCCAGCAGTGATAACAGTCAAAACATTCAGTACTTC
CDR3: CASSDNSQNIQYF

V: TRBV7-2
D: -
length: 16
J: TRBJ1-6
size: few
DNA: TGTGCCAGCAGCGACCACAGGACAGTAATTAATTCACCCCTCCACTTT
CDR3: CASSDHRTVINSPLHF

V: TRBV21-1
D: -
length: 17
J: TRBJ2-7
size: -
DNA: TGTGCCAGCAGCGCAGCCCCCGTGGGAAGAAGCTCCTACGAGCAGTACTTC
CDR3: CASSAAPVGRSSYEQYF

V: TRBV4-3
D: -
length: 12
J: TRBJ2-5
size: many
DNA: TGCGCCAGCAGCCAGACGGGAAAGACCCAGTACTTC
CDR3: CASSQTGKTQYF

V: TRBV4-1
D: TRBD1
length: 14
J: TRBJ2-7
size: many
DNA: TGCGCCAGCAGCCAAGGACAGGGAGTTCGCGAGCAGTACTTC
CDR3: CASSQGQGVREQYF

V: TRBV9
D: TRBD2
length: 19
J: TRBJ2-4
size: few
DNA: TGTGCCAGCAGCGCTTGGGGACCAGGCGCGGGGGGCGTCAAAAACATTCAGTACTTC
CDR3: CASSAWGPGAGGVKNIQYF

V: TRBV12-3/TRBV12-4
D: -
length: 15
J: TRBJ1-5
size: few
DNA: TGTGCCAGCAGTTTGGGGTCAGGAAAGTTTCAGCCCCAGCATTTT
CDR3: CASSLGSGKFQPQHF

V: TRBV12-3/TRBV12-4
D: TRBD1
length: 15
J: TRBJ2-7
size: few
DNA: TGTGCCAGCAGTCCTAGTCCCAGGGGGCTCTACGAGCAGTACTTC
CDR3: CASSPSPRGLYEQYF

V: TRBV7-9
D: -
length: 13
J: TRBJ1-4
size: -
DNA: TGTGCCAGCAGCCAGGACGGATATGAAAAACTGTTTTTT
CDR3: CASSQDGYEKLFF

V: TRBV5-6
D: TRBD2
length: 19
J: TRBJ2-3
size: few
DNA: TGTGCCAGCAGCTTGGTACGACTAGCGGGGGACCCTAGCACAGATACGCAGTATTTT
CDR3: CASSLVRLAGDPSTDTQYF